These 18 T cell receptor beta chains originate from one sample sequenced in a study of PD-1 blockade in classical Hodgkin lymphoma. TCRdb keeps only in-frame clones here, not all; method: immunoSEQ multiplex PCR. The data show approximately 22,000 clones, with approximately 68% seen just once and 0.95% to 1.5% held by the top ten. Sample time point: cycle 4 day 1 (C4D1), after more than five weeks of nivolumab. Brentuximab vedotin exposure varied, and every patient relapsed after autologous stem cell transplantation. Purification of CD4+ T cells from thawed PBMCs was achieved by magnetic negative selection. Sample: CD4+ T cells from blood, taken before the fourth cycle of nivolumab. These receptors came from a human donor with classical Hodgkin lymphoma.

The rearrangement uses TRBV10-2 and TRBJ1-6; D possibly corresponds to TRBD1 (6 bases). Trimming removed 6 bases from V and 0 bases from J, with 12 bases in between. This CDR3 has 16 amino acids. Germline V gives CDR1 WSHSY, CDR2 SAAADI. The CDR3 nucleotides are TGCGCCAGCAGAAGACAGGATAACTCCTATAATTCACCCCTCCACTTT. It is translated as CASRRQDNSYNSPLHF.

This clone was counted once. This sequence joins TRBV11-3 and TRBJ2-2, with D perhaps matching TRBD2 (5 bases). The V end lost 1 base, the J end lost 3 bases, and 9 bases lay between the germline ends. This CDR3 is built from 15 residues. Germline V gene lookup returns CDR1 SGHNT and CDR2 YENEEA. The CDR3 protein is CASSLGGPDTGELFF. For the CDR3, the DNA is TGTGCCAGCAGCTTAGGCGGGCCTGACACCGGGGAGCTGTTTTTT. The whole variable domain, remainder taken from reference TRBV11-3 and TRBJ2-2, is EAGVVQSPRYKIIEKKQPVAFWCNPISGHNTLYWYLQNLGQGPELLIRYENEEAVDDSQLPKDRFSAERLKGVDSTLKIQPAELGDSAVYLCASSLGGPDTGELFFGEGSRLTVL.

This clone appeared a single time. DNA of the CDR3: TGTGCCAGCAGCGGAATCAGGGGAGGGGAGCAGTTCTTC. The encoded protein is CASSGIRGGEQFF. The chain uses TRBV5-6 and TRBJ2-1; D is possibly TRBD2 (7 bases). Trimming removed 4 bases from V and 10 bases from J, with 15 bases in between. This CDR3 spans 13 amino acids. From germline, CDR1 is SGHDT and CDR2 YYEEEE.

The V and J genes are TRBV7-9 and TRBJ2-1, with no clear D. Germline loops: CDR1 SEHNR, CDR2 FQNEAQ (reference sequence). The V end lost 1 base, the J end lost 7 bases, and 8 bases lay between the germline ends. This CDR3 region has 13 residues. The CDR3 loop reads CASSLGVSNEQFF. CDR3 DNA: TGTGCCAGCAGCTTAGGGGTTTCGAATGAGCAGTTCTTC.

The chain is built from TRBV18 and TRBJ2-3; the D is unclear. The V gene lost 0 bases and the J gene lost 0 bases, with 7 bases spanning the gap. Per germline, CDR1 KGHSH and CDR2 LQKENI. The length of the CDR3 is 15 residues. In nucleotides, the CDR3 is TGTGCCAGCTCACCACCGAGCACTAGCACAGATACGCAGTATTTT. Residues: CASSPPSTSTDTQYF.

The chain's CDR3 is CASRPGTYSNQPQHF. The CDR3 DNA reads TGTGCCAGCAGACCCGGGACGTATAGCAATCAGCCCCAGCATTTT. This chain uses TRBV6-6 with TRBJ1-5; tentatively, D is TRBD1 (5 bases). Germline assignment: CDR1 MNHNY and CDR2 SVGAGI (reference sequence). There are 15 residues in the CDR3. Trimming took off 6 bases at V and 0 bases at J, with 12 bases between the two ends.

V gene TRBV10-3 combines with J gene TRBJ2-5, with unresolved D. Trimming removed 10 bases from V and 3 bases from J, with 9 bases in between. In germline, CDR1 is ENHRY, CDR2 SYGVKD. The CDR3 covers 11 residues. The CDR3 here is CATSSEETQYF. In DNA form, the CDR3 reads TGTGCCACCAGCAGTGAAGAGACCCAGTACTTC.

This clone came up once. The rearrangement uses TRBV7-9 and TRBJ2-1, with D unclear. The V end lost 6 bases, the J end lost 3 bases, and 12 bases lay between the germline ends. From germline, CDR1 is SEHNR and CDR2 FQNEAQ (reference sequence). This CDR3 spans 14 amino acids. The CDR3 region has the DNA TGTGCCAGCAGAGCCAGTGGGGTCTACAATGAGCAGTTCTTC. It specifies CASRASGVYNEQFF.

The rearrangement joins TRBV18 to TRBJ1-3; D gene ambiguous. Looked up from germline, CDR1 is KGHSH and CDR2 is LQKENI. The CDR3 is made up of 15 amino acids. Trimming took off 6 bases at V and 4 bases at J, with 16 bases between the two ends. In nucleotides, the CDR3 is TGTGCCAGCTCTGAAATGGGCGAGGGAGGAAACACCATATATTTT. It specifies CASSEMGEGGNTIYF.

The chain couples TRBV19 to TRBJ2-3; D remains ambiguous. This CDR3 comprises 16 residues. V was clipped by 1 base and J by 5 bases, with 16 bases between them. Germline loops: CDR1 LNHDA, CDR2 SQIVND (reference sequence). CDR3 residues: CASSIGASIGGDTQYF. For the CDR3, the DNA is TGTGCCAGTAGTATAGGGGCCAGCATCGGTGGAGATACGCAGTATTTT. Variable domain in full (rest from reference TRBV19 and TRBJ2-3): DGGITQSPKYLFRKEGQNVTLSCEQNLNHDAMYWYRQDPGQGLRLIYYSQIVNDFQKGDIAEGYSVSREKKESFPLTVTSAQKNPTAFYLCASSIGASIGGDTQYFGPGTRLTVL.

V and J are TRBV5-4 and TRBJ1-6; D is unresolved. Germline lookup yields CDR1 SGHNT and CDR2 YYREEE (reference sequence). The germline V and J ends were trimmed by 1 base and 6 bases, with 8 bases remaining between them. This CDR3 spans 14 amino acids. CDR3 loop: CASSLRSGNSPLHF. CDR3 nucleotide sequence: TGTGCCAGCAGCTTGCGTTCGGGTAATTCACCCCTCCACTTT.

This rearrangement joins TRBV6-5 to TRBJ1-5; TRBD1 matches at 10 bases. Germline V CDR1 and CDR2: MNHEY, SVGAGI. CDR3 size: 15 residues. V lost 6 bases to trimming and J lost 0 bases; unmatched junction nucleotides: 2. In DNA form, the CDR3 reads TGTGCCAGCAGGAGACAGGGGGCTAGCAATCAGCCCCAGCATTTT. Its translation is CASRRQGASNQPQHF.

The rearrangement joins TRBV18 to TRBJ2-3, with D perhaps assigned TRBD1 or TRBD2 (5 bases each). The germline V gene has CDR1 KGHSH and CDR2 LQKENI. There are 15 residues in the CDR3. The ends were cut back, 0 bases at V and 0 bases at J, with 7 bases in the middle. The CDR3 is CASSPPGPSTDTQYF. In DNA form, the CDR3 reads TGTGCCAGCTCACCACCGGGACCAAGCACAGATACGCAGTATTTT. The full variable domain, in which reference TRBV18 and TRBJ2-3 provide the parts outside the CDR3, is NAGVMQNPRHLVRRRGQEARLRCSPMKGHSHVYWYRQLPEEGLKFMVYLQKENIIDESGMPKERFSAEFPKEGPSILRIQQVVRGDSAAYFCASSPPGPSTDTQYFGPGTRLTVL.

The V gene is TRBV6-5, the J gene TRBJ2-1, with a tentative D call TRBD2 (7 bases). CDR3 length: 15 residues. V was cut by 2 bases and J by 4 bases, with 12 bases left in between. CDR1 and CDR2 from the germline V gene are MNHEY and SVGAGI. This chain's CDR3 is CASSYREGGYNEQFF. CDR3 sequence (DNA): TGTGCCAGCAGTTACAGGGAGGGGGGGTACAATGAGCAGTTCTTC.

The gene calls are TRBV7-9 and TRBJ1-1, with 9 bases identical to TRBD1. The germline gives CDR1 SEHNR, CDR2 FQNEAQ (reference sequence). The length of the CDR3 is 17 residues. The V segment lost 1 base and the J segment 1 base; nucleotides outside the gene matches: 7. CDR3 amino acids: CASSLGDRARANTEAFF. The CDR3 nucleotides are TGTGCCAGCAGCTTAGGGGACAGGGCGAGGGCGAACACTGAAGCTTTCTTT. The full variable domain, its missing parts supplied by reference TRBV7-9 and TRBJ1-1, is DTGVSQNPRHKITKRGQNVTFRCDPISEHNRLYWYRQTLGQGPEFLTYFQNEAQLEKSRLLSDRFSAERPKGSFSTLEIQRTEQGDSAMYLCASSLGDRARANTEAFFGQGTRLTVV.

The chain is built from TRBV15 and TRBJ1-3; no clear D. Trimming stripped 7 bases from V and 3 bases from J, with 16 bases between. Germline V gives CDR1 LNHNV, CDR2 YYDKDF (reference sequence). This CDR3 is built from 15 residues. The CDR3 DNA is TGTGCCACCACCCGTGGGGTAGGGAATGGAAACACCATATATTTT. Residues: CATTRGVGNGNTIYF.

The CDR3 protein is CASSPAGLETQYF. In nucleotides, the CDR3 is TGTGCCAGTAGCCCTGCCGGGTTGGAGACCCAGTACTTC. The rearrangement uses TRBV19 and TRBJ2-5, with D unclear. The CDR3 extends over 13 amino acids. The germline CDR1 and CDR2 sequences are LNHDA and SQIVND (reference sequence). Between the trimmed V and J ends, which lost 6 bases and 5 bases, there was a span of 13 bases.

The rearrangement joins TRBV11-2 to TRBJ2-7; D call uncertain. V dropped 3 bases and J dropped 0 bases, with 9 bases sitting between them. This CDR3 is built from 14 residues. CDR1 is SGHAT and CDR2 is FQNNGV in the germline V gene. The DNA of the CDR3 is TGTGCCAGCAGCTTGACACCGAGCTCCTACGAGCAGTACTTC. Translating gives CASSLTPSSYEQYF.